These 29 T cell receptor beta chains share one sample of origin, sequenced in a study of sequential checkpoint blockade in melanoma. Treatment specified: randomized to nivolumab then ipilimumab (arm A) or the reverse (arm B). Generated by immunoSEQ multiplex PCR, the TCRdb table keeps only in-frame clones and is missing some. Here the sample spans 15,000 to 20,000 clones, around 69% being singletons. Material: CD8+ T cells sorted from blood (inferred from file names), obtained from a patient given nivolumab and ipilimumab in sequence. The origin of the receptors is a human donor with melanoma.

CDR3 protein: CASSPERFSMNTEAFF. The CDR3 nucleotides are TGTGCCAGCAGCCCCGAGAGGTTCAGCATGAACACTGAAGCTTTCTTT. The chain uses TRBV9 and TRBJ1-1; D is uncertain. V dropped 4 bases and J dropped 0 bases, with 16 bases sitting between them. Germline CDR1 SGDLS, CDR2 YYNGEE. The CDR3 spans 16 residues.

J is TRBJ1-2 and V is TRBV9; D might be TRBD1 (6 bases). Per the germline V gene, CDR1 is SGDLS and CDR2 is YYNGEE. V lost 4 bases, J lost 0 bases, and 13 bases lay in between. CDR3 length: 15 residues. DNA of the CDR3: TGTGCCAGCAGCTTCCCGAGGACAGCTAACTATGGCTACACCTTC. Translating it yields CASSFPRTANYGYTF.

The V gene is TRBV7-9, the J gene TRBJ1-1, with unresolved D. The V end was cut by 0 bases, the J end by 4 bases, with 9 bases between. CDR3 length equals 14 residues. Germline-derived CDR1 and CDR2 are SEHNR and FQNEAQ (reference sequence). DNA for the CDR3: TGTGCCAGCAGCTTAGCTAGCGTGGGCACTGAAGCTTTCTTT. Its translation is CASSLASVGTEAFF.

The genes are TRBV4-2 and TRBJ2-7; TRBD2 agrees at 8 bases. This CDR3 has 15 amino acids. With V trimmed by 5 bases and J by 1 base, 7 bases remained unmatched. Looked up from germline, CDR1 is LGHNA and CDR2 is YNFKEQ. CDR3 protein: CASSSTSGSSYEQYF. The CDR3 coding sequence is TGTGCCAGCAGCTCCACTAGCGGCTCATCCTACGAGCAGTACTTC.

The rearrangement uses TRBV6-6 and TRBJ2-7; D not resolved. The CDR3 extends over 14 amino acids. CDR1 is MNHNY, CDR2 SVGAGI, per germline (reference sequence). Trimming stripped 5 bases from V and 0 bases from J, with 11 bases between. CDR3 nucleotide sequence: TGTGCCAGCAGTCCCCTCGAGAGCTCCTACGAGCAGTACTTC. Translating it yields CASSPLESSYEQYF.

The gene calls are TRBV5-6 and TRBJ2-7; 7 positions agree with TRBD1. Germline lookup yields CDR1 SGHDT and CDR2 YYEEEE. V lost 4 bases to trimming and J lost 6 bases; unmatched junction nucleotides: 7. CDR3 length: 13 residues. The CDR3 spells CASSIGTASEQYF. As DNA, the CDR3 is TGTGCCAGCAGCATCGGGACAGCCTCCGAGCAGTACTTC.

In its sample, this clone ranks as medium-sized. V and J are TRBV27 and TRBJ2-1; TRBD2 might be the D (6 bases). With 0 bases removed from V and 6 bases from J, the gap between germline ends came to 15 bases. The CDR3 runs to 16 residues. Per the germline V gene, CDR1 is MNHEY and CDR2 is SMNVEV (reference sequence). The DNA of the CDR3 is TGTGCCAGCAGTTTATCGGCGGGGTTCCTCATCAATGAGCAGTTCTTC. This translates into CASSLSAGFLINEQFF.

This clone was found a few times. This chain connects TRBV7-9 to TRBJ2-7; 14 bases are shared with TRBD2. Germline V CDR1 and CDR2: SEHNR, FQNEAQ (reference sequence). This CDR3 is 17 amino acids long. Trimming cost V 5 bases and J 6 bases; bases outside gene matches: 12. CDR3 coding DNA: TGTGCCAGCAGCCCTACCCGACCCGGACTAGCGGGAGGCGAGCAGTACTTC. It translates to CASSPTRPGLAGGEQYF.

This clone was observed a single time. The chain joins TRBV5-1 to TRBJ2-1; 8 nucleotides agree with TRBD1. The germline gives CDR1 SGHRS, CDR2 YFSETQ. The CDR3 is 14 amino acids. Trimming cost V 0 bases and J 4 bases; bases outside gene matches: 0. CDR3 nucleotide sequence: TGCGCCAGCAGCTTGGGGACAGGGTACAATGAGCAGTTCTTC. Amino acids: CASSLGTGYNEQFF.

V is TRBV12-2 and J is TRBJ1-1; TRBD1, the table's D call, lacks a check against the DNA. TRBV12-2 is shown as a pseudogene. The CDR3 is 15 amino acids. This CDR3 reads CASRFPGQGAAEAFF. The CDR3 nucleotides read TGTGCAAGTCGCTTTCCGGGACAGGGGGCGGCTGAAGCTTTCTTT.

The CDR3 bases are TGTGCCAGCAGTTGGGACGGGGACAGCTCCTACGAGCAGTACTTC. Its translation is CASSWDGDSSYEQYF. V and J are TRBV5-8 and TRBJ2-7, with TRBD1 matching over 7 bases. Germline lookup yields CDR1 SGHTS and CDR2 YDEGEE. The CDR3 spans 15 residues. V lost 5 bases to trimming and J lost 0 bases; unmatched junction nucleotides: 8.

V and J are TRBV27 and TRBJ2-6; D is undetermined. V dropped 4 bases and J dropped 0 bases, with 16 bases sitting between them. The CDR3 loop spans 18 amino acids. Germline V gene lookup returns CDR1 MNHEY and CDR2 SMNVEV (reference sequence). CDR3 sequence (DNA): TGTGCCAGCAGTTCTAGGTTTGAGGTCTACTCTGGGGCCAACGTCCTGACTTTC. Amino acids: CASSSRFEVYSGANVLTF. The full variable domain, in which reference TRBV27 and TRBJ2-6 provide the parts outside the CDR3, is EAQVTQNPRYLITVTGKKLTVTCSQNMNHEYMSWYRQDPGLGLRQIYYSMNVEVTDKGDVPEGYKVSRKEKRNFPLILESPSPNQTSLYFCASSSRFEVYSGANVLTFGAGSRLTVL.

The CDR3 DNA reads TGTGCCAGCAGTACCGTTAAGGGACAGGGAAACCACGAGCAGTACTTC. Protein sequence: CASSTVKGQGNHEQYF. This chain links TRBV28 with TRBJ2-7; 9 nucleotides align to TRBD1. Germline-derived CDR1 and CDR2 are MDHEN and SYDVKM. V trimming: 5 bases; J trimming: 5 bases; junction bases outside the gene matches: 13. This CDR3 spans 16 amino acids.

In this sample, this clone turned up a few times. In DNA form, the CDR3 reads TGCGCCAGCAGCTGGGATGTCGGGGCTAGCGGGGGGTACAATGAGCAGTTCTTC. Its protein product is CASSWDVGASGGYNEQFF. V and J are TRBV5-1 and TRBJ2-1; 11 positions agree with TRBD2. Trimming at V came to 3 bases and at J to 4 bases, leaving 12 bases not matched to a gene. Germline-derived CDR1 and CDR2 are SGHRS and YFSETQ. CDR3 size: 18 residues.

This clone was picked up a small number of times. This likely traces to a read error, being one base from a far larger clone. The genes are TRBV5-8 and TRBJ2-1; D call uncertain. V gave up 6 bases and J gave up 2 bases, with 15 bases separating them. Germline lookup yields CDR1 SGHTS and CDR2 YDEGEE. The CDR3 has 15 amino acids. The DNA for the CDR3 is TGTGCCAGCAAGGTAGAAGCGTCTACCTACAATGAGCAGTTCTTC. Its translation: CASKVEASTYNEQFF.

The chain links TRBV5-6 to TRBJ1-1; the match to TRBD1 covers 10 bases. The V and J ends lost 4 bases and 5 bases, in that order; junction bases with no gene match: 14. The CDR3 loop spans 17 amino acids. Germline V gene lookup returns CDR1 SGHDT and CDR2 YYEEEE. CDR3 sequence: CASSAGQGDSLGTEAFF. The CDR3 nucleotides are TGTGCCAGCAGCGCCGGACAGGGGGACTCCTTGGGAACTGAAGCTTTCTTT.

V usage is TRBV10-3 and J usage is TRBJ2-3; 7 bases agree with TRBD2. Germline V CDR1 and CDR2: ENHRY, SYGVKD. This CDR3 is built from 15 residues. Trimming took 2 bases from V and 3 from J; bases not matched to a gene: 5. The chain's CDR3 is CAISEVGGRTDTQYF. CDR3 nucleotide sequence: TGTGCCATCAGTGAGGTGGGAGGGAGGACAGATACGCAGTATTTT.

This clone has a handful of counts. This sequence joins TRBV28 and TRBJ2-7; 7 bases fit TRBD1. J gave up 0 bases and V 3 bases, and 11 bases lay outside the gene matches. This CDR3 spans 17 amino acids. From germline, CDR1 is MDHEN and CDR2 SYDVKM. Here the CDR3 reads CASSFGVGTGASYEQYF. The CDR3 bases are TGTGCCAGCAGTTTTGGCGTGGGAACAGGGGCCTCCTACGAGCAGTACTTC. The variable domain in full, with the rest retrieved from reference TRBV28 and TRBJ2-7, is DVKVTQSSRYLVKRTGEKVFLECVQDMDHENMFWYRQDPGLGLRLIYFSYDVKMKEKGDIPEGYSVSREKKERFSLILESASTNQTSMYLCASSFGVGTGASYEQYFGPGTRLTVT.

This chain connects TRBV9 to TRBJ2-1; D is perhaps TRBD1 (5 bases). The CDR3 covers 14 residues. Deletions cut 4 bases from V and 7 bases from J, with 15 bases between. Germline V CDR1 and CDR2: SGDLS, YYNGEE. For the CDR3, the DNA is TGTGCCAGCAGCCCAAACCCAGGGATGAATGAGCAGTTCTTC. It specifies CASSPNPGMNEQFF.

V and J are TRBV21-1 and TRBJ1-5; the table's D call, TRBD1, has no DNA check behind it. TRBV21-1 is classified as a pseudogene. The CDR3 is made up of 14 amino acids. The CDR3 nucleotides read TGTGCCAGCAGGAAGGGGACAGACAATCAGCCCCAGCATTTT. It codes for CASRKGTDNQPQHF.

This sequence joins TRBV4-1 and TRBJ2-1; 12 bases fit TRBD2. CDR1 is MGHRA, CDR2 YSYEKL, per germline. The V gene end was trimmed by 0 bases and the J gene end by 4 bases; junction bases not matched to a gene: 1. This CDR3 is built from 16 residues. Here the CDR3 reads CASSQDGTSGYNEQFF. The CDR3 nucleotides are TGCGCCAGCAGCCAAGATGGGACTAGCGGGTACAATGAGCAGTTCTTC.

For this clone: Other DNA variants within this sample encode the same CDR3. This chain joins TRBV4-1 and TRBJ2-7; a possible D gene is TRBD1 (6 bases). CDR1 is MGHRA and CDR2 is YSYEKL in the germline V gene. The CDR3 loop spans 15 amino acids. Trimming removed 1 base at V and 2 bases at J, with 12 bases between. The CDR3 spells CASSQGPGVTYEQYF. As DNA, the CDR3 is TGCGCCAGCAGCCAAGGGCCAGGGGTGACCTACGAGCAGTACTTC.

Comments on this clone: The junction does not match germline at one end; this may be a read error. The rearrangement uses TRBV7-9 and TRBJ1-1; 7 bases are a match to TRBD1. This CDR3 comprises 16 residues. Germline V gene sequence: CDR1 SEHNR, CDR2 FQNEAQ (reference sequence). CDR3 in DNA: TGTGCCAGCAGCTTAAAGGGGGCTGGGTCGAACGCTGAAGCTTTCTTT. Translated, it gives CASSLKGAGSNAEAFF. The entire variable domain, with the rest obtained from reference TRBV7-9 and TRBJ1-1, is as follows: DTGVSQNPRHKITKRGQNVTFRCDPISEHNRLYWYRQTLGQGPEFLTYFQNEAQLEKSRLLSDRFSAERPKGSFSTLEIQRTEQGDSAMYLCASSLKGAGSNAEAFFGQGTRLTVV.

V usage is TRBV7-3 and J usage is TRBJ2-1, with D unclear. This CDR3 is 13 amino acids long. Germline V gene data show CDR1 as SGHTA and CDR2 as FQGTGA. Trimming removed 0 bases at V and 4 bases at J, with 4 bases between. In DNA form, the CDR3 reads TGTGCCAGCAGCTTAACCTTTTACAATGAGCAGTTCTTC. Protein sequence: CASSLTFYNEQFF.

The gene calls are TRBV5-1 and TRBJ2-7; 10 positions agree with TRBD1. This CDR3 comprises 13 residues. CDR1 is SGHRS and CDR2 is YFSETQ in the germline V gene. Unmatched junction bases numbered 4, after V lost 4 bases and J lost 6 bases. In DNA, the CDR3 is TGCGCCAGCAGCGTGGACAGGGGGGCCGAGCAGTACTTC. It codes for CASSVDRGAEQYF.

This chain uses TRBV28 with TRBJ2-7; 8 nucleotides align to TRBD1. Per germline, CDR1 MDHEN and CDR2 SYDVKM. After removal of 6 bases from V and 2 bases from J, the junction contained 6 bases not matched to a gene. CDR3 size: 14 residues. The CDR3 bases are TGTGCCAGCAGCCGGACAGGGCGAGCCTACGAGCAGTACTTC. It encodes CASSRTGRAYEQYF. Looking up the rest from reference TRBV28 and TRBJ2-7 gives the full variable domain: DVKVTQSSRYLVKRTGEKVFLECVQDMDHENMFWYRQDPGLGLRLIYFSYDVKMKEKGDIPEGYSVSREKKERFSLILESASTNQTSMYLCASSRTGRAYEQYFGPGTRLTVT.

The chain has TRBV28 and TRBJ2-7, with 7 bases fitting TRBD1. Germline loops: CDR1 MDHEN, CDR2 SYDVKM. The J segment lost 3 bases and the V segment lost 1 base, leaving 0 bases of the junction unmatched. The CDR3 has 13 amino acids. This CDR3 reads CASSLSGGYEQYF. The CDR3 DNA reads as TGTGCCAGCAGTTTATCAGGGGGCTACGAGCAGTACTTC.

This chain links TRBV9 with TRBJ2-1; 8 bases align to TRBD1. The CDR3 loop spans 12 amino acids. The V and J ends lost 7 bases and 6 bases, in that order; junction bases with no gene match: 3. Germline V gene data show CDR1 as SGDLS and CDR2 as YYNGEE. The CDR3: CASQGAANEQFF. DNA for the CDR3: TGTGCCAGCCAGGGGGCGGCCAATGAGCAGTTCTTC.

The chain has TRBV6-1 and TRBJ1-2; 7 positions match TRBD1. J gave up 7 bases and V 5 bases, and 13 bases lay outside the gene matches. Germline lookup yields CDR1 MNHNS and CDR2 SASEGT. This CDR3 comprises 15 residues. In nucleotides, the CDR3 is TGTGCCAGCAGTACCAGGACAGGAAGGGCGGCTGGCTACACCTTC. Translating it yields CASSTRTGRAAGYTF.